The sequence of this T cell receptor beta chain was determined in a study of blood T cell repertoires in COVID-19. Overall study: From the United States, Italy and Spain came samples of acute and convalescent COVID-19. Sources were T cells, B-cell-depleted T cells, or PBMCs; the material itself was cDNA or gDNA.

In the source study's methods: Amplified reference gene primers provided the basis for estimating nucleated cell counts. TCRdb's table, derived via immunoSEQ multiplex PCR, lists solely in-frame clones and lacks some. The V and J calls and clone size are taken from that table; D and trimming were inferred from the DNA. The data show fewer than 300,000 clones, about 89% seen once. The length of the CDR3 is 14 residues. Between the trimmed V and J ends, which lost 5 bases and 0 bases, there was a span of 8 bases. The germline V gene encodes CDR1 WNHNN and CDR2 SYGVQD (reference sequence). Material for sequencing was peripheral blood. The rearrangement links TRBV10-1 to TRBJ1-5; the D is unclear. The TCR sequence derives from a woman in her forties or fifties with acute or convalescent COVID-19. CDR3 loop: CASSTDCSNQPQHF. CDR3 DNA: TGCGCCAGCAGTACCGACTGTAGCAATCAGCCCCAGCATTTT.